The 2 T cell receptor beta chains below all came from one sample that was sequenced in a study of Ad26.COV2.S vaccination and SARS-CoV-2 variants. Only in-frame clones appear in the TCRdb table, and some are missing; sequencing was by immunoSEQ multiplex PCR. Of about 680,000 clones in the sample, roughly 90% were seen once. As to treatment: roughly 20 received Ad26.COV2.S at low or high dose, single or two shots; 5 received placebo; per-sample allocation not given. Specimen acquisition occurred on day 63 following the initial vaccine or placebo injection. Sequenced here: peripheral blood, sampled in a trial of Ad26.COV2.S vaccine versus placebo. These receptor sequences come from a person aged 18-65 years who received the Ad26.COV2.S COVID-19 vaccine or a placebo.

The chain has TRBV18 and TRBJ1-6; no clear D gene. The CDR3 is made up of 13 amino acids. Germline-derived CDR1 and CDR2 are KGHSH and LQKENI. V was pared by 3 bases and J by 10 bases, with 10 bases between. The CDR3 DNA reads as TGTGCCAGCTCACCGGATCTTTTCTCACCCCTCCACTTT. Translating it yields CASSPDLFSPLHF.

The V and J genes are TRBV25-1 and TRBJ2-4; 10 positions agree with TRBD1. Germline CDR1 is MGHDK and CDR2 is SYGVNS. V dropped 4 bases and J dropped 7; count of bases not matched to a gene: 4. CDR3 size: 14 residues. The CDR3 region is CASSATGGLNIQYF. For the CDR3, the DNA is TGTGCCAGCAGTGCGACAGGGGGCTTGAACATTCAGTACTTC.